The TCR beta chain described here comes from a study of blood T cells in healthy people across ages (dated by TCRdb to 2014 to 2015). Background for the entire study: In model experiments, template switching captured roughly one uniquely barcoded TCR beta cDNA molecule for every two T cells. Donors were grouped into four age groups: young (average approximately 15 years), middle-aged (39), aged (around 60) and long-lived (around 80). Using deep sequencing normalized with unique cDNA molecular identifiers, the study measured how TCR beta repertoire diversity changes with age. The study analyzed two additional independent replicas of 1 million unique cDNA reads from the same blood draw for two donors, one aged 18 to 30 and one aged 80 or older.

This clonotype was counted between two and nine times. Its antigen remains unidentified. Within one base of it there is no much larger clone, and no base qualities were kept. The donors were roughly 39 Caucasian individuals from Russia, aged roughly 6 to 100 years, who were systemically healthy. Ten milliliters of peripheral blood were drawn from each donor into EDTA-treated Vacutainer tubes. PBMCs were isolated by Ficoll-Paque density-gradient centrifugation, with at least 6.5 million obtained per sample. Trizol reagent was used to extract total RNA from the PBMCs, yielding at least 5 micrograms per sample. Naive CD45RAhigh/CD27high T cell percentages were measured by flow cytometry on a PBMC aliquot from every donor. CDR1 LGHDT and CDR2 YNNKEL are derived from the germline V gene (reference sequence). From the cysteine through the phenylalanine, the CDR3 covers 16 amino acids. Only CDR3 DNA remains: 48 bases, in frame from the first base. Trimming removed 0 bases from V and 11 bases from J; the gene matches leave 12 bases unexplained.

Receptors were amplified or captured by 5' RACE. Sequencing was performed on an Illumina HiSeq 2500. A second roughly 6 to 11 cycle PCR used a sample-barcoded 5' primer and a J-beta primer mix. A template-switch 5' adaptor carrying 12 random nucleotides introduced a unique molecular identifier onto each TCR beta cDNA molecule. Each sample yielded at least 2.5 million CDR3-containing paired-end reads. First-strand cDNA synthesis was performed from all RNA using the Mint cDNA synthesis kit, with priming by a TRBC-specific oligonucleotide. All cDNA was treated with uracil-DNA glycosylase and then went through a first 18-cycle PCR with the universal primers M1SS and BC2_uni_R. The published analysis was carried out like this. Each sample was normalized by randomly selecting 1 million high-quality reads, each carrying a distinct molecular identifier. Instead of being binned into consensus sequences, reads with shared molecular identifiers were discarded. MiTCR, with a Q25 quality threshold and the strictest error-elimination algorithm, was used for CDR3 identification, clonotype clustering and error correction. A nonparametric unseen species model with Euler transformation was used to estimate a lower bound on total TCR beta diversity. TCRdb redid the processing of the public reads, applying fastp at Q25 and MiXCR, and retained in-frame beta chains. Duplicate CDR3 protein sequences are folded into a single record with the most common DNA and genes. TCRdb, not the original authors, processed these V and J calls. The sample yields about 560,000 distinct CDR3 sequences; approximately 26% were counted once. The top ten hold about 3.3% of the sample.

Paper-wide results and their limitations: A strong correlation was found between observed TCR beta diversity and the percentage of naive T cells measured by flow cytometry. Because profiling used bulk unsorted PBMCs, naive and antigen-experienced compartments could not be compared conclusively. As age increased, observed TCR beta diversity per million T cells dropped in a roughly linear way, and a significant reduction was already evident by age approximately 40. Compared with the aged group, more naive CD4+ T cells, fewer expanded clones and increased TCR diversity were shown by the long-lived group, suggesting age selection. Estimates of total diversity from one million sequenced T cells were regarded as lower bounds and underestimates. Because the CMV infection status of the donors was unknown, age-related changes in expanded clonotypes may potentially have been confounded.

The sample was also reused in another study, on T cells of mothers and their children. As that second study puts it: Nine systemically healthy Caucasian individuals, comprising three mothers and their six children, were included as donors. cDNA synthesis consumed the entire amount of extracted RNA, loaded at about 1.5 ug RNA in each 15 ul reaction. Sample barcodes and 2-4 random nucleotides were added via the M1S primer in the second PCR. Each mother yielded over 8 million TCR beta CDR3 reads and each child 2.5 million to 3.5 million reads. In both related and unrelated pairs, thymic selection shapes the output of TCR recombination in a similar way, with inherited differences having only a minor effect. Normalized repertoire overlap in related mother-child pairs was always slightly higher than in unrelated mother-child pairs, but the difference was never significant. Persistent microchimeric T cell clones were not detected, at a sensitivity of about 99 clones per million clonotypes. To look for features that set related mother-child pairs apart from unrelated individuals, the researchers ran deep NGS to compare the TCR beta repertoires of mothers and children. On average, the children were approximately 11 +/- 4 years old, while the mothers were 40 +/- 4 years old. After adapters were ligated using NEBNext reagents, the libraries underwent 100+100 nt paired-end sequencing on an Illumina HiSeq 2000. Mother and child libraries were prepared a month apart and sequenced in separate runs to prevent cross-contamination. For each donor, between roughly 500,000 and 2,200,000 distinct TCR beta clonotypes were identified. Naive TCR beta clonotypes were estimated from low-frequency clonotypes matched to each donor's FACS-determined naive share, without sorting.

The chain is encoded by TRBV3-1 joined to TRBJ2-5; 10 bases in between match TRBD1. Sequenced: blood. The source is a boy between 2 and 10 years old in good health. CDR3 region: CASSQDWGAGQGRQYF. The DNA reads as follows: TGTGCCAGCAGCCAAGATTGGGGTGCGGGACAGGGGAGGCAGTACTTC.